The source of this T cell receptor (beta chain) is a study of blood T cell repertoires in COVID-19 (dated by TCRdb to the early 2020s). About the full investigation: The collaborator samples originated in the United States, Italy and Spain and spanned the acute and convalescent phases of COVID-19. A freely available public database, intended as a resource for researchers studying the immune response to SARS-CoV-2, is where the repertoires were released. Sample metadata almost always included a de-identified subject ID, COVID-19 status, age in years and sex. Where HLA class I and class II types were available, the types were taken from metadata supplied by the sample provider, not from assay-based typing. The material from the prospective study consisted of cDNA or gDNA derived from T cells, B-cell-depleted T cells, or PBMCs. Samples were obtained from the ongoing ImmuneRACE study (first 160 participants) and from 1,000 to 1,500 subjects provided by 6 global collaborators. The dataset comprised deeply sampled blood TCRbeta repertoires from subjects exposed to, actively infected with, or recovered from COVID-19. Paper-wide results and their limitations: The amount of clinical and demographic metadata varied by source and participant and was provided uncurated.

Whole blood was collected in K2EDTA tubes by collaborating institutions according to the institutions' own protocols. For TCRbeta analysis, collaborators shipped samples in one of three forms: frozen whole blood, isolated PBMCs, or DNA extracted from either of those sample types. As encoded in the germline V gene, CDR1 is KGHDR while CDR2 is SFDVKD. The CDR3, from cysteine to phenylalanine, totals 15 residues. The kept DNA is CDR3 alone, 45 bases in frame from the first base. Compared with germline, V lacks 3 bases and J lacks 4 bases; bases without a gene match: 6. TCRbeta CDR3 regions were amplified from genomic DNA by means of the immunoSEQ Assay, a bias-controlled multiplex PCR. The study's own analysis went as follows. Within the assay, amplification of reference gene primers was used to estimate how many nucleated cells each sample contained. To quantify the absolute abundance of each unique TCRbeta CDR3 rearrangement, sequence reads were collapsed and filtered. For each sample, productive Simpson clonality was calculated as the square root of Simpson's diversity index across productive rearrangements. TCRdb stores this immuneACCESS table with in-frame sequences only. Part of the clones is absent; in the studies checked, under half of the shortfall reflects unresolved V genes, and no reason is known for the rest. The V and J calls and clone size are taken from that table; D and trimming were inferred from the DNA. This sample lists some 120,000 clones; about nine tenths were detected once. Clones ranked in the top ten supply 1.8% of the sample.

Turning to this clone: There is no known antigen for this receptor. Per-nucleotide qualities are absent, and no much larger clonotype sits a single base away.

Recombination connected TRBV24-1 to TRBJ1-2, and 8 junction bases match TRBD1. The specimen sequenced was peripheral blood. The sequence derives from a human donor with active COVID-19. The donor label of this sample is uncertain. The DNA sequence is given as TGTGCCACCAGTGATGGGGACAGGCCCTTCTATGGCTACACCTTC. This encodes CATSDGDRPFYGYTF.